Listed here are 10 T cell receptor beta chains from one sample, sequenced in a study of blood T cells in healthy people across ages. The use of a sample-barcoded 5' primer and a J-beta primer mix characterized a second PCR of about 7 to 12 cycles. TCRdb reprocessed the 5' RACE reads with MiXCR, giving one entry per CDR3 protein. The profile shows approximately 800,000 distinct CDR3 sequences, about 61% of them singletons. Sequenced material: blood. These receptors were collected from a man aged 35-49 years in good health.

The chain has TRBV3-1 and TRBJ2-5; TRBD1 matches at 10 bases. Losses at the gene ends were 5 bases for V and 5 bases for J; bases not matched to a gene: 8. Germline-derived CDR1 and CDR2 are LGHDT and YNNKEL (reference sequence). The CDR3 extends over 15 amino acids. The CDR3 loop reads CASSGFRGQGETQYF. Written as DNA, the CDR3 is TGTGCCAGCAGCGGGTTCCGGGGACAGGGGGAGACCCAGTACTTC.

Only a few counts were recorded for this clonotype. The chain joins TRBV7-2 to TRBJ2-3; D is perhaps TRBD2 (6 bases). Trimming cost V 1 base and J 2 bases, with 16 bases left between them. Germline lookup yields CDR1 SGHTA and CDR2 FQGNSA. The CDR3 loop spans 17 amino acids. Here the CDR3 DNA reads TGTGCCAGCAGCTTAGTTTTGCGGGGCAACCCCACAGATACGCAGTATTTT. This codes for CASSLVLRGNPTDTQYF.

This chain joins TRBV11-2 and TRBJ2-7, with no clear D. Trimming removed 3 bases at V and 6 bases at J, with 12 bases between. Germline CDR1 SGHAT, CDR2 FQNNGV. There are 13 residues in the CDR3. The CDR3 nucleotides read TGTGCCAGCAGCTTGAATGGGGTTACCGAGCAGTACTTC. Protein: CASSLNGVTEQYF. The whole variable domain, remainder taken from reference TRBV11-2 and TRBJ2-7, is EAGVAQSPRYKIIEKRQSVAFWCNPISGHATLYWYQQILGQGPKLLIQFQNNGVVDDSQLPKDRFSAERLKGVDSTLKIQPAKLEDSAVYLCASSLNGVTEQYFGPGTRLTVT.

This chain uses TRBV5-4 with TRBJ1-1; D may be TRBD1 (5 bases). Per germline, CDR1 SGHNT and CDR2 YYREEE (reference sequence). The V and J ends lost 3 bases and 2 bases respectively, with 8 bases between them. The CDR3 is 13 amino acids. The CDR3: CASSSRDNTEAFF. Written as DNA, the CDR3 is TGTGCCAGCAGCTCCAGGGATAACACTGAAGCTTTCTTT.

The chain has TRBV5-1 and TRBJ1-2; D uncertain. Per the germline V gene, CDR1 is SGHRS and CDR2 is YFSETQ. The CDR3 is 14 amino acids. The V and J ends lost 4 bases and 3 bases respectively, with 13 bases between them. This chain's CDR3 is CASSGGPGDYGYTF. The CDR3 region has the DNA TGCGCCAGCAGCGGAGGCCCCGGCGACTATGGCTACACCTTC.

The count of this clonotype is one. This chain links TRBV6-6 with TRBJ2-7; tentative D call: TRBD1 (5 bases). This CDR3 has 13 amino acids. Germline CDR1 is MNHNY and CDR2 is SVGAGI (reference sequence). The V end lost 11 bases, the J end lost 0 bases, and 14 bases lay between the germline ends. This chain's CDR3 is CASAQQDSYEQYF. CDR3 bases: TGTGCCTCCGCCCAACAGGACTCCTACGAGCAGTACTTC.

V and J are TRBV28 and TRBJ1-2; D gene unclear. The CDR3 has 19 residues. From germline, CDR1 is MDHEN and CDR2 SYDVKM. Trimming removed 3 bases at V and 6 bases at J, with 29 bases between. The CDR3 DNA is TGTGCCAGCAGTTTCCCCTCCTCGACAACTATGGCCCACGGGGATGGCTACACCTTC. It encodes CASSFPSSTTMAHGDGYTF.

The chain is built from TRBV6-1 and TRBJ2-6; D gene uncertain. The germline V gene has CDR1 MNHNS and CDR2 SASEGT. Deletions cut 7 bases from V and 6 bases from J, with 22 bases between. The CDR3 runs to 17 residues. The CDR3 loop is CASTNRVLTLEANVLTF. The CDR3, as DNA: TGTGCCAGCACAAACCGGGTCCTCACGCTTGAGGCCAACGTCCTGACTTTC.

The chain links TRBV14 to TRBJ2-1; 10 bases fit TRBD1. Germline loops: CDR1 SGHDN, CDR2 FVKESK. The CDR3 has 17 residues. After removal of 3 bases from V and 5 bases from J, the junction contained 10 bases not matched to a gene. This CDR3 is CASSHHGTGVWDNEQFF. The CDR3 nucleotides read TGTGCCAGCAGCCACCATGGGACAGGGGTTTGGGACAATGAGCAGTTCTTC. The whole variable domain, filled in from reference TRBV14 and TRBJ2-1, reads EAGVTQFPSHSVIEKGQTVTLRCDPISGHDNLYWYRRVMGKEIKFLLHFVKESKQDESGMPNNRFLAERTGGTYSTLKVQPAELEDSGVYFCASSHHGTGVWDNEQFFGPGTRLTVL.

The gene calls are TRBV6-1 and TRBJ2-7; TRBD1 is a possible D gene (6 bases). Trimming pared 3 bases from V and 0 bases from J, leaving 15 bases between. CDR1 is MNHNS and CDR2 is SASEGT in the germline V gene. The CDR3 spans 16 residues. CDR3 protein: CASSDDVGAGSYEQYF. The CDR3 DNA follows: TGTGCCAGCAGTGACGATGTGGGGGCAGGCTCCTACGAGCAGTACTTC.